This note documents a single T cell receptor beta chain sequence. In the same sample, other DNA sequences code for this CDR3. The data were taken from a study of blood T cell repertoires in COVID-19. Study details: T cells, B-cell-depleted T cells, or PBMCs provided the cDNA or gDNA that served as material.

Germline CDR1 LNHDA, CDR2 SQIVND (reference sequence). J lost 7 bases, V lost 5 bases, and 6 bases had no gene match. The CDR3 is made up of 13 amino acids. Authors' data handling: Reference gene primers were amplified, and this amplification served to estimate nucleated cell counts. Profiled with immunoSEQ multiplex PCR; TCRdb holds only in-frame clones, not every one. D and trimming come from the DNA, and the V and J calls and clone size come from that table. The sample yields 200,000 to 250,000 clones, 82% seen once. Input material: peripheral blood. This sequence joins TRBV19 and TRBJ1-2; TRBD1 agrees at 8 bases. The source of this sequence is a woman of 80 years or more with COVID-19, enrolled during active disease. The CDR3 loop reads CASSLGQGRGYTF. The CDR3 DNA sequence: TGTGCCAGTAGTCTCGGACAGGGCCGTGGCTACACCTTC. Drawing the rest from reference TRBV19 and TRBJ1-2, the complete variable domain is DGGITQSPKYLFRKEGQNVTLSCEQNLNHDAMYWYRQDPGQGLRLIYYSQIVNDFQKGDIAEGYSVSREKKESFPLTVTSAQKNPTAFYLCASSLGQGRGYTFGSGTRLTVV.